This TCR beta chain originates from a study of response to subunit inactivated influenza vaccine. Concerning this clonotype: The junction shows a germline mismatch at one end, possibly a read error.

The length of the CDR3 is 11 residues. From germline, CDR1 is SGHTS and CDR2 YDEGEE. TCRdb re-called the RT-PCR reads through MiXCR, storing one row per CDR3 protein. The sample carries around 570,000 distinct CDR3 sequences, approximately 10% recorded once. These data also featured in a second study, about T cells expressing NK-cell markers. As that study records: It was by 5'RACE template switching with UMIs that TCR beta cDNA was made. The study sequenced eight donors, seven HCMV-seropositive and one seronegative. Five or six of the donors carried dominant NKG2C+ clonotypes that took up roughly 1.0-8% of their CD8+ T cells.

This receptor was identified in a man in his fifties or sixties who received an inactivated influenza vaccine. This specimen consisted of PBMCs from blood, obtained on the day of vaccination. V gene TRBV5-8 combines with J gene TRBJ2-1; TRBD1 agrees at 8 bases. The CDR3 DNA follows: TGTGCCAGCAGACTCGGGACAGGACTAAACTTC. Translated: CASRLGTGLNF. The whole variable domain, filled in from reference TRBV5-8 and TRBJ2-1, reads EAGVTQSPTHLIKTRGQQATLRCSPISGHTSVYWYQQALGLGLQFLLWYDEGEERNRGNFPPRFSGRQFPNYSSELNVNALELEDSALYLCASRLGTGLNFGPGTRLTVL.